Below, 15 T cell receptor beta chains from the same sample are listed, as sequenced in a study of T cell responses to AZD1222 COVID-19 vaccine. Some clones are missing from TCRdb's copy, which holds only in-frame ones; the method was immunoSEQ multiplex PCR. The sample has hundreds of thousands of clones, around 93% seen once; the top ten hold 0.9% to 1.1%. This material consisted of peripheral blood, taken on day 0 of MenACWY control vaccination. The receptors here all came from an adult in good health.

V usage is TRBV5-8 and J usage is TRBJ1-5, with D possibly TRBD1 on 5 matching bases. Trimming took off 1 base at V and 7 bases at J, with 9 bases between the two ends. Per germline, CDR1 SGHTS and CDR2 YDEGEE. CDR3 size: 13 residues. CDR3 region: CASSLQGGQPQHF. The CDR3, as DNA: TGTGCCAGCAGCTTGCAGGGTGGGCAGCCCCAGCATTTT.

This clone has only one observation. The chain recombines TRBV24-1 with TRBJ1-1; TRBD1 might be the D (5 bases). CDR1 is KGHDR and CDR2 is SFDVKD in the germline V gene. The CDR3 is 11 amino acids. The ends were cut back, 7 bases at V and 8 bases at J, with 10 bases in the middle. The CDR3 DNA reads as TGTGCCACCAGAGGCGGGGGAGAAGCTTTCTTT. Translating it yields CATRGGGEAFF.

The chain links TRBV7-3 to TRBJ1-2; the D gene is possibly TRBD1 (6 bases). Germline CDR1 SGHTA, CDR2 FQGTGA. This CDR3 is built from 13 residues. The V end was cut by 1 base, the J end by 7 bases, with 10 bases between. In DNA, the CDR3 is TGTGCCAGCAGCTTAAATCCAGGGGCTGGCTACACCTTC. Its protein is CASSLNPGAGYTF.

The chain couples TRBV21-1 to TRBJ1-5; the tabulated D call, TRBD1, remains unverified against the DNA. TRBV21-1 counts as a pseudogene. The CDR3 length is 18 residues. CDR3 in amino acids: CASSGTWGPPGGNQPQHF. As DNA, the CDR3 is TGTGCCAGCAGCGGTACCTGGGGGCCTCCCGGGGGCAATCAGCCCCAGCATTTT.

The chain combines TRBV30 with TRBJ2-7; perhaps TRBD2 as D (5 bases). Looked up from germline, CDR1 is GTSNPN and CDR2 is SVGIG (reference sequence). V lost 1 base, J lost 3 bases, and 13 bases lay in between. The CDR3 extends over 14 amino acids. CDR3 loop: CAWSDLGLDYEQYF. The CDR3 nucleotides read TGTGCCTGGAGTGACCTCGGACTGGACTACGAGCAGTACTTC.

The sample holds one count of this clone. This chain uses TRBV2 with TRBJ1-1; D is unresolved. V lost 7 bases and J lost 5, with 14 bases in between. CDR3 size: 13 residues. Germline CDR1 SNHLY, CDR2 FYNNEI. The CDR3 protein is CASKGTGGTEAFF. Here the CDR3 DNA reads TGTGCCAGCAAAGGTACGGGTGGGACTGAAGCTTTCTTT.

This sequence joins TRBV19 and TRBJ1-4, with no clear D. V lost 8 bases and J 5 bases, leaving 18 bases between the germline ends. The CDR3 runs to 15 residues. In germline, CDR1 is LNHDA, CDR2 SQIVND (reference sequence). As DNA, the CDR3 is TGTGCCAGTTCCCCCCGGGCAGTTTCCAATGAAAAACTGTTTTTT. Its protein is CASSPRAVSNEKLFF.

The CDR3 sequence: CASSPSGTEVNRGYTF. The CDR3 nucleotides read TGCGCCAGCAGCCCATCCGGGACAGAAGTTAATCGGGGCTACACCTTC. The chain employs TRBV4-1 and TRBJ1-2, with TRBD1 matching 7 bases. The CDR3 is made up of 16 amino acids. Losses at the gene ends were 4 bases for V and 8 bases for J; bases not matched to a gene: 16. The germline gives CDR1 MGHRA, CDR2 YSYEKL.

V is TRBV24-1 and J is TRBJ2-5, with 7 positions matching TRBD1. Germline values: CDR1 KGHDR, CDR2 SFDVKD. After removal of 4 bases from V and 5 bases from J, the junction contained 12 bases not matched to a gene. The CDR3 contains 16 residues. The CDR3 reads CATSDPGQADRETQYF. CDR3 nucleotide sequence: TGTGCCACCAGTGACCCAGGACAGGCCGATCGGGAGACCCAGTACTTC.

This chain uses TRBV4-1 with TRBJ2-4, with 10 bases matching TRBD1. Germline loops: CDR1 MGHRA, CDR2 YSYEKL. The CDR3 runs 14 residues. V was pared by 1 base and J by 7 bases, with 1 base of the junction left unmatched. CDR3 loop: CASSQGDRGNIQYF. The CDR3, as DNA: TGCGCCAGCAGCCAAGGGGACAGGGGCAACATTCAGTACTTC.

CDR3 nucleotides: TGTGCCAGTAGTATGACAGGAGCACTCACCGGGGAGCTGTTTTTT. Protein product: CASSMTGALTGELFF. This chain connects TRBV19 to TRBJ2-2; D is possibly TRBD1 (6 bases). V lost 3 bases to trimming and J lost 4 bases, with 12 bases between them. The CDR3 sequence is 15 residues long. Germline-derived CDR1 and CDR2 are LNHDA and SQIVND (reference sequence).

The chain couples TRBV15 to TRBJ1-1, with 7 bases aligning to TRBD1. This CDR3 has 15 amino acids. CDR1 is LNHNV and CDR2 is YYDKDF in the germline V gene (reference sequence). The J segment lost 5 bases and the V segment lost 1 base, leaving 7 bases of the junction unmatched. CDR3 in amino acids: CATSRGQGTVTEAFF. In DNA form, the CDR3 reads TGTGCCACCAGCAGAGGACAGGGTACTGTAACTGAAGCTTTCTTT. Looking up the rest from reference TRBV15 and TRBJ1-1 gives the full variable domain: DAMVIQNPRYQVTQFGKPVTLSCSQTLNHNVMYWYQQKSSQAPKLLFHYYDKDFNNEADTPDNFQSRRPNTSFCFLDIRSPGLGDTAMYLCATSRGQGTVTEAFFGQGTRLTVV.

This chain uses TRBV9 with TRBJ2-1, with TRBD2 identical over 12 bases. J was trimmed by 0 bases and V by 4 bases; bases with no gene match: 11. Germline-derived CDR1 and CDR2 are SGDLS and YYNGEE. This CDR3 is 19 amino acids long. The CDR3 spells CASSPRGTSGSSSYNEQFF. In DNA, the CDR3 is TGTGCCAGCAGCCCTAGAGGGACTAGCGGGTCTAGCTCCTACAATGAGCAGTTCTTC.

A single count supports this clone. This rearrangement joins TRBV5-1 to TRBJ1-1; the D gene is possibly TRBD1 (5 bases). The V end lost 3 bases, the J end lost 4 bases, and 10 bases lay between the germline ends. The CDR3 loop spans 13 amino acids. From germline, CDR1 is SGHRS and CDR2 YFSETQ. The CDR3 sequence: CASSYTGFTEAFF. CDR3 DNA sequence: TGCGCCAGCAGCTACACAGGTTTCACTGAAGCTTTCTTT.

The chain combines TRBV6-6 with TRBJ2-7, with TRBD2 identical over 10 bases. With V trimmed by 7 bases and J by 7 bases, 16 bases remained unmatched. The CDR3 has 16 residues. Germline V gene data show CDR1 as MNHNY and CDR2 as SVGAGI (reference sequence). The CDR3 here is CASIQGRASGGREQYF. DNA for the CDR3: TGTGCCAGCATCCAAGGGCGGGCTAGCGGGGGTAGGGAGCAGTACTTC.